This T cell receptor (beta chain) was identified in a study of post-analysis software for immune sequencing data. The CDR3 is made up of 16 amino acids. CDR1 and CDR2 from the germline V gene are MNHEY and SVGAGI. V was shortened by 2 bases and J by 0 bases, with 8 bases between the two germline ends. Study-level results: In patients, a few TRBV segments were more frequent than in controls, with TRBV5-6, TRBV5-1 and TRBV20-1 among them. Controls showed significantly higher normalized Chao1 diversity than did multiple sclerosis patients. Co-batched samples clustered tightly together by F measure.

Carried by the TCR beta cDNA libraries were unique molecular identifiers. T cells numbering roughly 1 to 10 million yielded around 500,000 cDNA molecules. TCRdb itself ran the PCR reads through MiXCR, one entry per CDR3 protein. Of about 800,000 distinct CDR3 sequences listed, 25% to 30% are singletons. This clonotype showed up just a few times. The antigen is not known. The source is a girl between 10 and 17 years old with multiple sclerosis. Sequenced input: blood. This chain links TRBV6-5 with TRBJ2-6; D not certain. CDR3 nucleotides: TGTGCCAGCAGTTACAGCCCCCCCTCTGGGGCCAACGTCCTGACTTTC. It yields the protein CASSYSPPSGANVLTF.